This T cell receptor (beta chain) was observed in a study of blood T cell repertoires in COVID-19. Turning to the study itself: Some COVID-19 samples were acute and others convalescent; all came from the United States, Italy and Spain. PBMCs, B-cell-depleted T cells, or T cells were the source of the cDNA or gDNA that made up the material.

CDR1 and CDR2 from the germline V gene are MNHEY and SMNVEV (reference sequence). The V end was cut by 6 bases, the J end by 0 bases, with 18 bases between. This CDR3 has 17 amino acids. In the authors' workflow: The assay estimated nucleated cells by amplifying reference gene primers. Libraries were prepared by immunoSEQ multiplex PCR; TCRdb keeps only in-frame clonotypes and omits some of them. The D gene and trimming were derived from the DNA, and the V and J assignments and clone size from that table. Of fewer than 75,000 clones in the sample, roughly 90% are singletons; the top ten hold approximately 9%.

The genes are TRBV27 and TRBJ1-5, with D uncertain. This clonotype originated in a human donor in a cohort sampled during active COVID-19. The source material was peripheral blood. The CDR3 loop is CASRSLGVGGSNQPQHF. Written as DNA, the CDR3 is TGTGCCAGCAGGTCACTTGGGGTGGGAGGTAGCAATCAGCCCCAGCATTTT.